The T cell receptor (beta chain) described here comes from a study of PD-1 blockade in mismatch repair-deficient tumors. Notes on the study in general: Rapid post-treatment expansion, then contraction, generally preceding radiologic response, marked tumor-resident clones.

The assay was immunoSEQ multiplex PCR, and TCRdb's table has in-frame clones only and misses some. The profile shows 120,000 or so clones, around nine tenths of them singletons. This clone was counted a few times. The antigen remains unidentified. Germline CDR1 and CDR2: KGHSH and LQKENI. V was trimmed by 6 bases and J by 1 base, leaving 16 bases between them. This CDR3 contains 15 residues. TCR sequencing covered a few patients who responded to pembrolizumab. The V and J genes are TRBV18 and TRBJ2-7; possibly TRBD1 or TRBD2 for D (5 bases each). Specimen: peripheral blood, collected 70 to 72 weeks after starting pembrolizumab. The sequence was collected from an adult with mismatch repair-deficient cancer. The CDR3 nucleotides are TGTGCCAGCTCCCCCGGGGCCACTTCTTCCTACGAGCAGTACTTC. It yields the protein CASSPGATSSYEQYF.